This passage covers 28 T cell receptor beta chains from one sample sequenced in a study of identical twins. Each CDR3 protein is one row after TCRdb ran MiXCR on the 5' RACE reads. The sample carries around 1.7 million distinct CDR3 sequences, about 32% recorded once. The sequenced sample consisted of cord blood. The receptors were gathered from a newborn girl in good health.

This clonotype has more than one count but fewer than ten. The chain recombines TRBV27 with TRBJ1-1; 8 bases agree with TRBD1. The CDR3 is 18 amino acids. The germline CDR1 and CDR2 sequences are MNHEY and SMNVEV (reference sequence). The junction had 19 bases not matched to a gene; V was cut back by 6 bases and J by 4 bases. CDR3: CASRVGHGSGQGSTEAFF. The CDR3 DNA sequence: TGTGCCAGCAGGGTAGGACACGGGTCAGGACAGGGATCCACTGAAGCTTTCTTT.

This clonotype was seen a few times. In DNA, the CDR3 is TGTGCCAGCAGCAGGGGACTAGCAATCTACAATGAGCAGTTCTTC. This codes for CASSRGLAIYNEQFF. The chain recombines TRBV2 with TRBJ2-1, with 9 bases aligning to TRBD2. Germline V gene lookup returns CDR1 SNHLY and CDR2 FYNNEI. The V and J ends lost 6 bases and 3 bases, in that order; junction bases with no gene match: 6. This CDR3 is built from 15 residues.

The chain joins TRBV9 to TRBJ2-1; the match to TRBD2 covers 7 bases. Germline CDR1 is SGDLS and CDR2 is YYNGEE. This CDR3 has 13 residues. The trim removed 3 bases at V and 10 bases at J, leaving 7 bases unmatched. As DNA, the CDR3 is TGTGCCAGCAGCGCCGGACTAGAACGCGAGCAGTTCTTC. Translating gives CASSAGLEREQFF.

This sequence joins TRBV12-3 or TRBV12-4 and TRBJ2-3; 8 nucleotides match TRBD2. V lost 6 bases to trimming and J lost 4 bases; unmatched junction nucleotides: 9. The length of the CDR3 is 15 residues. CDR3 sequence: CASRNWTSRPDTQYF. The DNA of the CDR3 is TGTGCCAGCAGGAACTGGACTAGCAGACCAGATACGCAGTATTTT.

This clonotype has more than one count but fewer than ten. CDR3 protein: CASSPSLGPTVRYNEQFF. The CDR3 DNA is TGTGCCAGCAGCCCGAGCCTTGGGCCCACGGTACGGTACAATGAGCAGTTCTTC. This chain connects TRBV5-6 to TRBJ2-1; D is undetermined. Germline-derived CDR1 and CDR2 are SGHDT and YYEEEE. The V and J ends lost 4 bases and 4 bases respectively, with 24 bases between them. The CDR3 extends over 18 amino acids.

This clonotype was seen a handful of times. J is TRBJ2-1 and V is TRBV6-2 or TRBV6-3; 8 bases are a match to TRBD2. CDR3 length equals 14 residues. V gave up 8 bases and J gave up 3 bases; unmatched junction bases: 6. Germline CDR1 is MNHEY and CDR2 is SVGEGT. The CDR3 DNA reads TGTGCCAGCGGGGGGAGCGGGAGCTACAATGAGCAGTTCTTC. Translation gives CASGGSGSYNEQFF.

This CDR3 is CASSHSGALGANYGYTF. As DNA, the CDR3 is TGTGCCAGCAGCCATTCCGGCGCCCTGGGAGCTAACTATGGCTACACCTTC. The chain is built from TRBV3-1 and TRBJ1-2; D is undetermined. This CDR3 spans 17 amino acids. The germline V gene has CDR1 LGHDT and CDR2 YNNKEL (reference sequence). V shed 3 bases and J shed 0 bases, with 17 bases lying between them.

In regard to this clonotype: One base away lies a much larger clone, so this may be a sequencing read error. V is TRBV27 and J is TRBJ1-4, with D possibly TRBD1 on 6 matching bases. The CDR3 spans 14 residues. The germline gives CDR1 MNHEY, CDR2 SMNVEV (reference sequence). The ends were cut back, 6 bases at V and 0 bases at J, with 8 bases in the middle. The CDR3 nucleotides are TGTGCCAGCAGATACAGGGCAACTAATGAAAAACTGTTTTTT. It is translated as CASRYRATNEKLFF.

The chain has TRBV11-2 and TRBJ1-2; D gene uncertain. Germline loops: CDR1 SGHAT, CDR2 FQNNGV. Between the trimmed V and J ends, which lost 0 bases and 2 bases, there was a span of 13 bases. The CDR3 has 16 amino acids. CDR3 in DNA: TGTGCCAGCAGCTTAGATCGGTGGCTGGACAACTATGGCTACACCTTC. Amino acids: CASSLDRWLDNYGYTF.

Notes on this clonotype: Its ends do not fully match the called genes, so a read error is possible. The CDR3 is CASSQYVGDTQYF. The CDR3 DNA sequence: TGCGCCAGTAGCCAATATGTGGGGGATACGCAGTATTTT. V usage is TRBV4-1 and J usage is TRBJ2-3; D is unresolved. Germline V gives CDR1 MGHRA, CDR2 YSYEKL. The CDR3 contains 13 residues.

The V gene is TRBV3-1, the J gene TRBJ1-1; unclear D gene. The germline CDR1 and CDR2 sequences are LGHDT and YNNKEL (reference sequence). Trimming shortened V by 3 bases and J by 6 bases, and 11 bases separated the two germline ends. The CDR3 covers 13 residues. CDR3 sequence reads: CASSHAGLAEAFF. CDR3 in DNA: TGTGCCAGCAGCCATGCAGGTCTGGCTGAAGCTTTCTTT.

Only a few counts were recorded for this clonotype. The rearrangement links TRBV7-8 to TRBJ1-2, with 12 bases lining up with TRBD1. CDR3 length: 16 residues. J gave up 7 bases and V 5 bases, and 11 bases lay outside the gene matches. Germline V lookup: CDR1 SGHVS, CDR2 FQNEAQ. The CDR3 DNA follows: TGTGCCAGCAGCCAAAATTTGGGACAGGGGGCAGGTGGCTACACCTTC. Translation gives CASSQNLGQGAGGYTF.

This clonotype was detected a few times. This chain links TRBV5-1 with TRBJ2-7, with 8 positions matching TRBD2. V shed 0 bases, J shed 0 bases, and the junction held 14 bases outside the gene matches. In germline, CDR1 is SGHRS, CDR2 YFSETQ. CDR3 length: 19 amino acids. The CDR3 DNA sequence: TGCGCCAGCAGCTTGGGTCTCGCGGGAGGAGGAGGTTACTCCTACGAGCAGTACTTC. It specifies CASSLGLAGGGGYSYEQYF.

The chain is built from TRBV12-3 or TRBV12-4 and TRBJ1-1; TRBD1 is a possible D gene (5 bases). The CDR3 has 15 residues. With 3 bases removed from V and 1 base from J, the gap between germline ends came to 12 bases. In DNA form, the CDR3 reads TGTGCCAGCAGTTTCACACGGGACCCGAACACTGAAGCTTTCTTT. Its protein is CASSFTRDPNTEAFF.

The rearrangement uses TRBV2 and TRBJ2-3, with D uncertain. Germline CDR1 SNHLY, CDR2 FYNNEI. The CDR3 has 14 amino acids. V lost 6 bases, J lost 0 bases, and 10 bases lay in between. The CDR3 bases are TGTGCCAGCAGAGGCGGCAACAGCACAGATACGCAGTATTTT. As protein: CASRGGNSTDTQYF.

J is TRBJ2-4 and V is TRBV28; 13 nucleotides align to TRBD2. With 5 bases clipped from V and 1 base from J, the junction kept 11 bases outside the gene matches. The length of the CDR3 is 19 residues. Germline loops: CDR1 MDHEN, CDR2 SYDVKM. Here the CDR3 reads CASSRPTSGRARAKNIQYF. The CDR3 nucleotides read TGTGCCAGCAGTCGCCCTACTAGCGGGAGGGCCCGGGCCAAAAACATTCAGTACTTC. Drawing the rest from reference TRBV28 and TRBJ2-4, the complete variable domain is DVKVTQSSRYLVKRTGEKVFLECVQDMDHENMFWYRQDPGLGLRLIYFSYDVKMKEKGDIPEGYSVSREKKERFSLILESASTNQTSMYLCASSRPTSGRARAKNIQYFGAGTRLSVL.

The gene calls are TRBV6-2 or TRBV6-3 and TRBJ1-2; a weak D match, TRBD1 (5 bases). The germline CDR1 and CDR2 sequences are MNHEY and SVGEGT. This CDR3 comprises 14 residues. V lost 6 bases, J lost 3 bases, and 14 bases lay in between. For the CDR3, the DNA is TGTGCCAGCAGCCGTTCTTTGACAGACTATGGCTACACCTTC. Amino acid sequence: CASSRSLTDYGYTF.

The rearrangement links TRBV20-1 to TRBJ1-5; TRBD1 might be the D (6 bases). V was clipped by 3 bases and J by 6 bases, with 12 bases between them. Germline V gene data show CDR1 as DFQATT and CDR2 as SNEGSKA (reference sequence). CDR3 length: 13 amino acids. The CDR3 sequence: CSASWRGGQPQHF. CDR3 nucleotide sequence: TGCAGTGCTAGTTGGCGAGGGGGTCAGCCCCAGCATTTT.

This clonotype was recorded a few times. The chain recombines TRBV25-1 with TRBJ1-2, with D possibly matching TRBD1 (5 bases). CDR3 length: 11 amino acids. CDR1 and CDR2 from the germline V gene are MGHDK and SYGVNS. With 10 bases removed from V and 7 bases from J, the gap between germline ends came to 13 bases. Written as DNA, the CDR3 is TGTGCCACCCGGGACGGAGCTGGCTACACCTTC. Protein product: CATRDGAGYTF.

This clonotype was found a few times. This may be a read error: a much more frequent sequence differs by one nucleotide. The chain is built from TRBV11-2 and TRBJ2-5; D is undetermined. The DNA matches TRBJ2-1 better at its end, which makes the J call doubtful. The CDR3 contains 12 residues. Per germline, CDR1 SGHAT and CDR2 FQNNGV. CDR3 sequence reads: CASSLDLETQFF. The CDR3 bases are TGTGCCAGCAGCTTAGATCTGGAGACCCAGTTCTTC.

Remarks on this clonotype: The junction does not match germline at one end; this may be a read error. The CDR3 nucleotides are TGTACCAGCAGACGACCAGGGGATAATTCACCCCTCCACTTT. Protein product: CTSRRPGDNSPLHF. The V and J genes are TRBV12-3 or TRBV12-4 and TRBJ1-6; D perhaps matches TRBD1 (6 bases). The CDR3 loop spans 14 amino acids.

The chain has TRBV7-8 and TRBJ2-1; the D gene is possibly TRBD2 (5 bases). Deletions cut 7 bases from V and 4 bases from J, with 17 bases between. Germline V gives CDR1 SGHVS, CDR2 FQNEAQ. This CDR3 has 15 residues. CDR3 in amino acids: CASTPKRVGYNEQFF. DNA of the CDR3: TGTGCCAGCACCCCCAAGAGGGTAGGTTACAATGAGCAGTTCTTC.

The chain employs TRBV20-1 and TRBJ1-4, with D hard to call. This CDR3 spans 14 amino acids. Trimming removed 5 bases at V and 4 bases at J, with 14 bases between. Germline loops: CDR1 DFQATT, CDR2 SNEGSKA (reference sequence). The CDR3 nucleotides read TGCAGTGCTCGGAGGTCGATTGGTAATGAAAAACTGTTTTTT. This codes for CSARRSIGNEKLFF.

The chain combines TRBV5-4 with TRBJ1-2; D might be TRBD1 (5 bases). Trimming removed 3 bases at V and 4 bases at J, with 13 bases between. Germline CDR1 SGHNT, CDR2 YYREEE (reference sequence). The CDR3 sequence is 14 residues long. The CDR3 spells CASSSLSRGYGYTF. CDR3 nucleotide sequence: TGTGCCAGCAGCTCCCTATCAAGGGGCTATGGCTACACCTTC.

This clonotype was counted a few times. This chain links TRBV4-2 with TRBJ2-1, with D hard to call. CDR3 length equals 19 residues. V gave up 2 bases and J gave up 1 base, with 21 bases separating them. Germline lookup yields CDR1 LGHNA and CDR2 YNFKEQ. The CDR3 sequence: CASSQPVPHGWVSYNEQFF. The CDR3 DNA sequence: TGTGCCAGCAGCCAACCCGTCCCCCACGGCTGGGTGTCCTACAATGAGCAGTTCTTC.

This clonotype was seen a handful of times. The V and J genes are TRBV2 and TRBJ2-3, with 7 bases aligning to TRBD2. In germline, CDR1 is SNHLY, CDR2 FYNNEI. Losses at the gene ends were 8 bases for V and 2 bases for J; bases not matched to a gene: 7. The CDR3 runs to 14 residues. DNA for the CDR3: TGTGCCAGCGGGACGGGGGGTCCCACAGATACGCAGTATTTT. Translated: CASGTGGPTDTQYF.

CDR3 in amino acids: CASSVEQPGELFF. As DNA, the CDR3 is TGTGCCAGCAGCGTAGAGCAACCCGGGGAGCTGTTTTTT. This rearrangement joins TRBV9 to TRBJ2-2; no definite D call. The CDR3 covers 13 residues. Trimming left V 0 bases short and J 6 bases short, with 6 bases between. Germline V gene data show CDR1 as SGDLS and CDR2 as YYNGEE. Full variable domain (rest looked up from reference TRBV9 and TRBJ2-2): DSGVTQTPKHLITATGQRVTLRCSPRSGDLSVYWYQQSLDQGLQFLIQYYNGEERAKGNILERFSAQQFPDLHSELNLSSLELGDSALYFCASSVEQPGELFFGEGSRLTVL.

The chain uses TRBV5-1 and TRBJ2-7; 7 bases match TRBD2. The CDR3 is 17 residues long. V shed 0 bases, J shed 2 bases, and the junction held 11 bases outside the gene matches. The V gene's germline CDR1 is SGHRS and CDR2 YFSETQ. In DNA form, the CDR3 reads TGCGCCAGCAGCTTGGGGCTCGGGACTAACCCCCCCTACGAGCAGTACTTC. Encoded protein: CASSLGLGTNPPYEQYF.